The next 21 T cell receptor beta chains were all read from a single sample in a study of CD8 T cells in Susac syndrome. A quantity of about 0.5 to 1 ug RNA underwent reverse transcription using random hexamers. TCRdb passed the immunoSEQ multiplex PCR reads through MiXCR, listing each CDR3 protein once. This sample has hundreds of thousands of distinct CDR3 sequences, with approximately 85% found just once. The sample was CD8+ T cells from PBMCs. The receptor source for this set is a human donor with multiple sclerosis.

The V call is TRBV6-1, the J call TRBJ2-1; D might be TRBD2 (6 bases). The CDR3 extends over 16 amino acids. Looked up from germline, CDR1 is MNHNS and CDR2 is SASEGT. V lost 8 bases and J 6 bases, leaving 23 bases between the germline ends. The CDR3 nucleotides read TGTGCCAGCCATGGTAGCGGCATCCGTTCGTTCAATGAGCAGTTCTTC. It codes for CASHGSGIRSFNEQFF.

V usage is TRBV5-1 and J usage is TRBJ2-7; weak D call: TRBD1 (6 bases). Trimming pared 4 bases from V and 6 bases from J, leaving 20 bases between. This CDR3 has 15 amino acids. The germline V gene has CDR1 SGHRS and CDR2 YFSETQ. DNA for the CDR3: TGCGCCAGCAGCCTAGCTACGGCAGGGGTCAGCGAGCAGTACTTC. Its protein is CASSLATAGVSEQYF.

This sequence joins TRBV20-1 and TRBJ1-2, with D unclear. The CDR3 has 14 amino acids. Germline values: CDR1 DFQATT, CDR2 SNEGSKA (reference sequence). Deletions cut 5 bases from V and 6 bases from J, with 19 bases between. This CDR3 is CSAYLPGGSNGYTF. DNA for the CDR3: TGCAGTGCTTACTTGCCAGGCGGCTCAAATGGCTACACCTTC.

The rearrangement joins TRBV14 to TRBJ2-1; D might be TRBD2 (5 bases). V gave up 1 base and J gave up 4 bases, with 11 bases separating them. Germline V lookup: CDR1 SGHDN, CDR2 FVKESK. The CDR3 extends over 15 amino acids. The CDR3 DNA is TGTGCCAGCAGCCAAGGGTACCGAGGGTACAATGAGCAGTTCTTC. Its protein is CASSQGYRGYNEQFF.

This clonotype has just a few counts. The junction departs from the called germline gene at one end, perhaps through a read error. The chain joins TRBV5-1 to TRBJ1-1; the D gene is possibly TRBD1 (5 bases). Looked up from germline, CDR1 is SGHRS and CDR2 is YFSETQ. The CDR3 length is 13 residues. The CDR3 sequence: CASSLDMNTEAFF. CDR3 coding DNA: TGTGCCAGCAGTTTGGACATGAACACTGAAGCTTTCTTT.

V and J are TRBV6-1 and TRBJ2-1; tentatively, D is TRBD2 (7 bases). The V gene lost 5 bases and the J gene lost 3 bases, with 14 bases spanning the gap. CDR3 length equals 15 residues. Germline CDR1 is MNHNS and CDR2 is SASEGT. The CDR3 coding sequence is TGTGCCAGCAGTATGGGGGGGGACATCTACAATGAGCAGTTCTTC. It translates to CASSMGGDIYNEQFF.

The V gene is TRBV4-1, the J gene TRBJ2-1; 9 nucleotides align to TRBD1. The CDR3 is made up of 16 amino acids. The V gene end was trimmed by 1 base and the J gene end by 10 bases; junction bases not matched to a gene: 11. Germline assignment: CDR1 MGHRA and CDR2 YSYEKL. The CDR3 nucleotides read TGCGCCAGCAGCCAAGCCCAGGGACAGGGATTGGGGGAGCAGTTCTTC. This sequence encodes CASSQAQGQGLGEQFF.

Remarks on this clonotype: A read error may account for a junction end that differs from germline. The chain uses TRBV2 and TRBJ1-5; D possibly corresponds to TRBD1 (6 bases). The V gene's germline CDR1 is SNHLY and CDR2 FYNNEI. The CDR3 is 18 amino acids. The CDR3 region is CASSRMAGWGRSNQPQLF. The CDR3 DNA is TGTGCCAGCAGCCGAATGGCGGGATGGGGGCGCAGCAATCAGCCCCAGCTTTTT. The full variable domain, in which reference TRBV2 and TRBJ1-5 provide the parts outside the CDR3, is EPEVTQTPSHQVTQMGQEVILRCVPISNHLYFYWYRQILGQKVEFLVSFYNNEISEKSEIFDDQFSVERPDGSNFTLKIRSTKLEDSAMYFCASSRMAGWGRSNQPQLFGDGTRLSIL.

This chain connects TRBV9 to TRBJ2-1, with 7 positions matching TRBD1. This CDR3 region has 14 residues. The germline gives CDR1 SGDLS, CDR2 YYNGEE. The ends lost 0 bases at V and 8 bases at J; junction bases unmatched: 5. This CDR3 is CASSVATGSDEQFF. CDR3 sequence (DNA): TGTGCCAGCAGCGTAGCGACAGGGTCGGATGAGCAGTTCTTC.

The chain is built from TRBV24-1 and TRBJ1-1; a possible D gene is TRBD1 (5 bases). Germline values: CDR1 KGHDR, CDR2 SFDVKD. The CDR3 is 14 amino acids. The V end lost 4 bases, the J end lost 1 base, and 9 bases lay between the germline ends. Written as DNA, the CDR3 is TGTGCCACCAGTGAAGGGGACGGGAACACTGAAGCTTTCTTT. The encoded protein is CATSEGDGNTEAFF.

This clonotype was observed once. The chain uses TRBV27 and TRBJ2-1; TRBD2 aligns across 9 bases. Per germline, CDR1 MNHEY and CDR2 SMNVEV (reference sequence). The V gene end was trimmed by 2 bases and the J gene end by 8 bases; junction bases not matched to a gene: 7. There are 15 residues in the CDR3. The DNA of the CDR3 is TGTGCCAGCAGTTTAAGGGCGGGGGGGCCCTATGAGCAGTTCTTC. Translated: CASSLRAGGPYEQFF.

This clonotype showed up just once. The chain couples TRBV27 to TRBJ1-2; D unresolved. The germline gives CDR1 MNHEY, CDR2 SMNVEV (reference sequence). The CDR3 contains 14 residues. Trimming took 6 bases from V and 2 from J, leaving 13 bases between them. CDR3 sequence: CASREIDGNYGYTF. The CDR3 DNA reads TGTGCCAGCAGAGAAATAGACGGAAACTATGGCTACACCTTC.

CDR3 protein: CASSVGTGAGDTQYF. The DNA for the CDR3 is TGTGCCAGCAGTGTCGGGACAGGGGCTGGAGATACGCAGTATTTT. The rearrangement joins TRBV6-4 to TRBJ2-3; 10 bases are a match to TRBD1. Germline values: CDR1 MRHNA, CDR2 SNTAGT. J gave up 5 bases and V 4 bases, and 6 bases lay outside the gene matches. This CDR3 comprises 15 residues.

CDR3 residues: CASRTDLDSEAFF. The DNA for the CDR3 is TGTGCCAGCAGAACGGACCTCGACTCTGAAGCTTTCTTT. The rearrangement joins TRBV7-2 to TRBJ1-1; D gene unclear. The CDR3 spans 13 residues. Germline V gives CDR1 SGHTA, CDR2 FQGNSA. V lost 6 bases and J 6 bases, leaving 14 bases between the germline ends.

The chain has TRBV2 and TRBJ1-2; no clear D gene. There are 13 residues in the CDR3. Germline V lookup: CDR1 SNHLY, CDR2 FYNNEI. V lost 9 bases and J 4 bases, leaving 15 bases between the germline ends. The CDR3 sequence is CASLGPNPYGYTF. CDR3 nucleotide sequence: TGTGCCAGTCTCGGACCCAACCCCTATGGCTACACCTTC.

J is TRBJ1-6 and V is TRBV2, with 7 bases lining up with TRBD1. V shed 8 bases, J shed 4 bases, and the junction held 8 bases outside the gene matches. Germline lookup yields CDR1 SNHLY and CDR2 FYNNEI. The CDR3 totals 15 residues. The CDR3 region is CASEQGSLYNSPLHF. CDR3 coding DNA: TGTGCCAGCGAACAGGGGTCCCTTTATAATTCACCCCTCCACTTT.

This chain uses TRBV28 with TRBJ2-7; D possibly corresponds to TRBD2 (5 bases). The CDR3 length is 17 residues. Between the trimmed V and J ends, which lost 5 bases and 2 bases, there was a span of 22 bases. Germline CDR1 MDHEN, CDR2 SYDVKM. CDR3 bases: TGTGCCAGCAGTCCACCCCGGACGGAGGTAGCACCCTACGAGCAGTACTTC. Amino acids: CASSPPRTEVAPYEQYF.

V gene TRBV7-9 combines with J gene TRBJ2-5; D possibly corresponds to TRBD1 (6 bases). The length of the CDR3 is 15 residues. V was pared by 5 bases and J by 1 base, with 14 bases between. The germline CDR1 and CDR2 sequences are SEHNR and FQNEAQ (reference sequence). For the CDR3, the DNA is TGTGCCAGCAGCGCAATGGGGGCTCTCCAAGAGACCCAGTACTTC. This gives the protein CASSAMGALQETQYF.

V usage is TRBV27 and J usage is TRBJ1-1; tentatively, D is TRBD1 (5 bases). CDR3 length equals 13 residues. V lost 6 bases, J lost 3 bases, and 11 bases lay in between. The germline gives CDR1 MNHEY, CDR2 SMNVEV (reference sequence). The CDR3 spells CASRGGGYTEAFF. CDR3 coding DNA: TGTGCCAGCAGAGGCGGGGGATACACTGAAGCTTTCTTT.

The chain is built from TRBV27 and TRBJ2-7; no clear D gene. V dropped 3 bases and J dropped 2 bases, with 11 bases sitting between them. Germline CDR1 reads MNHEY; CDR2 reads SMNVEV (reference sequence). This CDR3 is 14 amino acids long. CDR3 amino acids: CASSFLGGAYEQYF. The DNA for the CDR3 is TGTGCCAGCAGTTTCCTTGGCGGAGCCTACGAGCAGTACTTC.

The rearrangement links TRBV6-5 to TRBJ2-5, with a possible D match to TRBD1 (6 bases). V shed 1 base and J shed 4 bases, with 10 bases lying between them. CDR1 MNHEY and CDR2 SVGAGI come from the germline V gene. CDR3 length equals 14 residues. DNA for the CDR3: TGTGCCAGCAGTTACTTCCCCAGGGGAGAGACCCAGTACTTC. Translated, it gives CASSYFPRGETQYF.